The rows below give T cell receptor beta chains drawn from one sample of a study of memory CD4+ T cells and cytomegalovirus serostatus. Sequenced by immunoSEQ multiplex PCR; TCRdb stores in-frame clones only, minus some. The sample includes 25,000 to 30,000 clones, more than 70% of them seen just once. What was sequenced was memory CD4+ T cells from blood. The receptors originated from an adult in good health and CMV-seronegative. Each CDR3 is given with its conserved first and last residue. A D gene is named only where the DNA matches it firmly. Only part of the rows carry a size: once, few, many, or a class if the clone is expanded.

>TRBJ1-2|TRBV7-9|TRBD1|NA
CASSFGDRVAYGYTF
TGTGCCAGCAGCTTTGGGGACAGGGTGGCGTATGGCTACACCTTC
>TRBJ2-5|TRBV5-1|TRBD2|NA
CASSLVGGGFQETQYF
TGCGCCAGCAGCTTGGTAGGCGGGGGTTTCCAAGAGACCCAGTACTTC
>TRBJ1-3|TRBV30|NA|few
CAWSRAGNTIYF
TGTGCCTGGAGCAGGGCTGGAAACACCATATATTTT
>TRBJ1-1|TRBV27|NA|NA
CASSLRGQNTEAFF
TGTGCCAGCAGTTTACGGGGGCAGAACACTGAAGCTTTCTTT
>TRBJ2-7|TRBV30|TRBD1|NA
CASGTGDSYEQYF
TGTGCCTCCGGGACAGGGGACTCCTACGAGCAGTACTTC
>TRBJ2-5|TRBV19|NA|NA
CASSIAGLQETQYF
TGTGCCAGTAGTATAGCGGGCCTACAAGAGACCCAGTACTTC
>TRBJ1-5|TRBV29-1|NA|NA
CSVNSGYNQPQHF
TGCAGCGTTAACTCCGGGTACAATCAGCCCCAGCATTTT
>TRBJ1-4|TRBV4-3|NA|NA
CASSQEGVKLFF
TGCGCCAGCAGCCAAGAAGGGGTTAAACTGTTTTTT
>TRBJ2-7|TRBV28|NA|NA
CASSLLEAEQYF
TGTGCCAGCAGTTTATTGGAGGCCGAGCAGTACTTC
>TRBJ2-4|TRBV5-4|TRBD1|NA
CASSWTGFPNIQYF
TGTGCCAGCAGTTGGACAGGGTTTCCAAACATTCAGTACTTC
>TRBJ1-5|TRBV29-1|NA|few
CSVLMAGGQPQHF
TGCAGCGTGCTTATGGCGGGAGGACAGCCCCAGCATTTT
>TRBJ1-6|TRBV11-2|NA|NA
CASSFGGQLYNSPLHF
TGTGCCAGCAGCTTTGGAGGACAGCTCTATAATTCACCCCTCCACTTT
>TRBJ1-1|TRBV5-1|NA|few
CASSLNLSPEAFF
TGCGCCAGCAGCTTAAACCTAAGCCCTGAAGCTTTCTTT
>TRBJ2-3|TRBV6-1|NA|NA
CASSEGRVTDTQYF
TGTGCCAGCAGTGAAGGACGGGTCACAGATACGCAGTATTTT
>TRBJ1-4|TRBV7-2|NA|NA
CASSLSTNEKLFF
TGTGCCAGCAGCTTATCTACTAATGAAAAACTGTTTTTT
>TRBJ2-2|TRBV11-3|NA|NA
CASSLSWGRTSTGELFF
TGTGCCAGCAGCTTAAGCTGGGGACGAACTTCCACCGGGGAGCTGTTTTTT
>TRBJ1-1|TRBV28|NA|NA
CASSLLTMRNTEAFF
TGTGCCAGCAGTTTGTTGACAATGAGGAACACTGAAGCTTTCTTT
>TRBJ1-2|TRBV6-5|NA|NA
CASSPDTFLGYTF
TGTGCCAGCAGCCCTGACACGTTTTTGGGCTACACCTTC
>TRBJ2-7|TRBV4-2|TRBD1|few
CASSQDPRQGAHEQYF
TGTGCCAGCAGCCAAGACCCTAGACAGGGAGCCCACGAGCAGTACTTC
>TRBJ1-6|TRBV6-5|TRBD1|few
CASSYLQGNSPLHF
TGTGCCAGCAGTTATCTACAGGGGAATTCACCCCTCCACTTT
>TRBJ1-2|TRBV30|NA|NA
CAWSVGGTGYTF
TGTGCCTGGAGTGTCGGGGGGACTGGCTACACCTTC
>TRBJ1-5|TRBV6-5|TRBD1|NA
CASSYGQGIGQPQHF
TGTGCCAGCAGTTACGGACAGGGTATTGGGCAGCCCCAGCATTTT
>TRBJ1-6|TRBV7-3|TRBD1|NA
CASSATGRYNSPLHF
TGTGCCAGCAGCGCGACAGGGCGATATAATTCACCCCTCCACTTT
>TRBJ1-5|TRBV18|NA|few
CASSLYPSGHQPQHF
TGTGCCAGCTCACTTTACCCTAGCGGCCATCAGCCCCAGCATTTT
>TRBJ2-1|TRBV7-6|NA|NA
CASSSSGYEQFF
TGTGCCAGCAGCTCGTCGGGGTATGAGCAGTTCTTC
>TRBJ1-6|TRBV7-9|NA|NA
CASSSEALSPLHF
TGTGCCAGCAGCTCCGAGGCGCTTTCACCCCTCCACTTT
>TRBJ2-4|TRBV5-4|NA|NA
CASSLGRHLEKNIQYF
TGTGCCAGCAGCTTGGGCCGCCATCTGGAAAAAAACATTCAGTACTTC
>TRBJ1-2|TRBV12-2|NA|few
CASRFTGLRGYGYTF
TGTGCAAGTCGCTTTACGGGGCTACGAGGCTATGGCTACACCTTC
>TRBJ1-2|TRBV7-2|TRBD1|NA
CASSLEGRQGRDEGYTF
TGTGCCAGCAGCTTAGAGGGGAGACAGGGTAGGGATGAAGGCTACACCTTC
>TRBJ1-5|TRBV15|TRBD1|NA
CATSRGQAYSNQPQHF
TGTGCCACCAGCAGGGGACAGGCCTATAGCAATCAGCCCCAGCATTTT
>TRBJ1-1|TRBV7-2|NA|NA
CASSLVFGGVTEAFF
TGTGCCAGCAGCTTAGTGTTTGGGGGCGTCACTGAAGCTTTCTTT
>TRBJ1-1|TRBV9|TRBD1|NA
CASSVTGEGTEAFF
TGTGCCAGCAGCGTAACAGGGGAGGGCACTGAAGCTTTCTTT
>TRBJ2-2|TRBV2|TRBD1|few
CASASLTGNGELFF
TGTGCCAGCGCGTCTCTGACAGGGAACGGGGAGCTGTTTTTT
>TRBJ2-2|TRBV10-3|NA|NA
CAISSGRTNTGELFF
TGTGCCATCAGTTCAGGCCGCACGAACACCGGGGAGCTGTTTTTT
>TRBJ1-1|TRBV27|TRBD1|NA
CASSSIQGRAEAFF
TGTGCCAGCAGTTCGATACAGGGGAGGGCTGAAGCTTTCTTT
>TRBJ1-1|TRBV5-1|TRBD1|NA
CASSDRDRGFGAFF
TGCGCCAGCAGCGACCGGGACAGGGGATTTGGAGCTTTCTTT
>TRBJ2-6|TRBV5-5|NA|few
CASSFDNSGANVLTF
TGTGCCAGCAGCTTTGACAACTCTGGGGCCAACGTCCTGACTTTC
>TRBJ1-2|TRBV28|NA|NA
CASSSGTMNYGYTF
TGTGCCAGCAGTTCCGGGACGATGAACTATGGCTACACCTTC
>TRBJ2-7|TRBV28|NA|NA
CASSLFLGNEQYF
TGTGCCAGCAGTTTATTTTTGGGGAACGAGCAGTACTTC
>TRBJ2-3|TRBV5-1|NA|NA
CASTRDGSTDTQYF
TGCGCCAGCACCCGGGACGGAAGCACAGATACGCAGTATTTT
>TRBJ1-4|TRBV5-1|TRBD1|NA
CASSGNSGTGNEKLFF
TGCGCCAGCAGCGGGAACTCCGGGACAGGGAATGAAAAACTGTTTTTT